Below are 16 T cell receptor beta chains sequenced from a single sample in a study of neurological immune-mediated disorders. One entry per CDR3 protein results from TCRdb running MiXCR on the 5' RACE reads. There are some 35,000 distinct CDR3 sequences in the sample; under 14% occur only once, and approximately 4.1% lies in the top ten. The sample consisted of CD4+ T cells from blood. The receptors were sampled from a woman in her 30s with HTLV-1-associated myelopathy (HAM/TSP).

This clonotype was counted ten times or more. The CDR3 reads CASSLTGETHQPQHF. The CDR3 coding sequence is TGTGCCAGCAGCTTAACCGGGGAGACCCATCAGCCCCAGCATTTT. J is TRBJ1-5 and V is TRBV7-2; D gene unclear. This CDR3 contains 15 residues. Germline V CDR1 and CDR2: SGHTA, FQGNSA. Deletions cut 2 bases from V and 5 bases from J, with 13 bases between. Full variable domain (remainder filled in from reference TRBV7-2 and TRBJ1-5): GAGVSQSPSNKVTEKGKDVELRCDPISGHTALYWYRQSLGQGLEFLIYFQGNSAPDKSGLPSDRFSAERTGGSVSTLTIQRTQQEDSAVYLCASSLTGETHQPQHFGDGTRLSIL.

There are many counts of this clonotype. The gene calls are TRBV7-6 and TRBJ2-2; the D is unclear. Germline-derived CDR1 and CDR2 are SGHVS and FNYEAQ. The CDR3 length is 15 residues. V lost 0 bases, J lost 5 bases, and 10 bases lay in between. CDR3 residues: CASSLALLVTGELFF. CDR3 nucleotide sequence: TGTGCCAGCAGCTTAGCGCTGCTCGTGACCGGGGAGCTGTTTTTT.

This clonotype was counted at least ten times. The chain is built from TRBV18 and TRBJ2-7; D possibly matches TRBD1 or TRBD2 (5 bases each). Germline V CDR1 and CDR2: KGHSH, LQKENI. Trimming removed 3 bases at V and 6 bases at J, with 18 bases between. The CDR3 length is 15 residues. The CDR3 loop reads CASSPGPRKGSEQYF. DNA of the CDR3: TGTGCCAGCTCACCGGGACCCAGAAAGGGAAGCGAGCAGTACTTC. Combining the CDR3 with reference TRBV18 and TRBJ2-7 gives the whole variable domain NAGVMQNPRHLVRRRGQEARLRCSPMKGHSHVYWYRQLPEEGLKFMVYLQKENIIDESGMPKERFSAEFPKEGPSILRIQQVVRGDSAAYFCASSPGPRKGSEQYFGPGTRLTVT.

This clonotype has a count of ten or more. The rearrangement links TRBV19 to TRBJ1-5, with 9 bases lining up with TRBD1. The germline gives CDR1 LNHDA, CDR2 SQIVND (reference sequence). CDR3 length equals 17 residues. Trimming cost V 5 bases and J 1 base; bases outside gene matches: 9. CDR3 amino acids: CASSSRTGARSNQPQHF. CDR3 bases: TGTGCCAGTAGTTCCCGGACAGGGGCCAGAAGCAATCAGCCCCAGCATTTT.

The V gene is TRBV29-1, the J gene TRBJ2-1; D ambiguous. Trimming cost V 7 bases and J 9 bases, with 13 bases left between them. CDR3 length: 11 residues. Germline V lookup: CDR1 SQVTM, CDR2 ANQGSEA. CDR3 in DNA: TGCAGCGCCGTATCCAGAGGTGAGCAGTTCTTC. Its translation: CSAVSRGEQFF.

This chain joins TRBV18 and TRBJ2-1; 7 nucleotides line up with TRBD1. Germline assignment: CDR1 KGHSH and CDR2 LQKENI. The CDR3 has 13 amino acids. Losses at the gene ends were 3 bases for V and 7 bases for J; bases not matched to a gene: 3. The DNA for the CDR3 is TGTGCCAGCTCACCCGACAGGGTTAATGAGCAGTTCTTC. Its protein product is CASSPDRVNEQFF.

This clonotype came up many times. The rearrangement links TRBV5-1 to TRBJ2-2; D gene uncertain. The CDR3 spans 15 residues. V shed 2 bases and J shed 1 base, with 9 bases lying between them. The germline V gene encodes CDR1 SGHRS and CDR2 YFSETQ. CDR3 region: CASSLVTGNTGELFF. Here the CDR3 DNA reads TGCGCCAGCAGCTTAGTAACGGGGAACACCGGGGAGCTGTTTTTT.

This clonotype has a count of ten or more. The CDR3 DNA reads as TGTGCCAGCAGCTCACGGGAGGGGGTGAACACTGAAGCTTTCTTT. Protein: CASSSREGVNTEAFF. The chain combines TRBV6-6 with TRBJ1-1, with a tentative D call TRBD1 (6 bases). Trimming cost V 6 bases and J 0 bases, with 14 bases left between them. Germline V gives CDR1 MNHNY, CDR2 SVGAGI (reference sequence). This CDR3 contains 15 residues.

This clonotype was recorded many times. The CDR3 reads CASSHGDEQYF. Here the CDR3 DNA reads TGTGCCAGCAGTCACGGGGACGAGCAGTACTTC. The J gene is TRBJ2-7, the V gene TRBV5-4, with D perhaps matching TRBD2 (5 bases). The CDR3 runs 11 residues. CDR1 is SGHNT, CDR2 YYREEE, per germline (reference sequence). With 5 bases removed from V and 5 bases from J, the gap between germline ends came to 8 bases.

This clonotype has ten or more counts. V gene TRBV7-9 combines with J gene TRBJ1-2; D gene unclear. CDR3 length: 13 amino acids. CDR1 SEHNR and CDR2 FQNEAQ come from the germline V gene (reference sequence). V was trimmed by 1 base and J by 6 bases, leaving 9 bases between them. CDR3 protein: CASSLVGGDGYTF. Here the CDR3 DNA reads TGTGCCAGCAGCTTAGTCGGAGGAGATGGCTACACCTTC.

In this sample, this clonotype turned up many times. V gene TRBV5-1 combines with J gene TRBJ1-1; the D is unclear. The V end was cut by 4 bases, the J end by 5 bases, with 9 bases between. The CDR3 extends over 12 amino acids. In germline, CDR1 is SGHRS, CDR2 YFSETQ. CDR3 sequence reads: CASSEGRTEAFF. CDR3 in DNA: TGCGCCAGCAGCGAGGGTAGGACTGAAGCTTTCTTT.

Turning to this clonotype: No DNA is shown, since the ends of the CDR3 on it are uncertain; the CDR3 is the one TCRdb lists. The chain has TRBV5-1 and TRBJ2-7; TRBD2, the D gene given by the table, was not confirmed from the DNA. Germline V gene lookup returns CDR1 SGHRS and CDR2 YFSETQ. The CDR3 comprises 19 residues, both ends counted. The CDR3 sequence: CASSFYICSAKTATYEQYF.

This clonotype was counted many times. The chain links TRBV7-8 to TRBJ2-3; D is perhaps TRBD1 or TRBD2 (6 bases each). This CDR3 is 17 amino acids long. V lost 5 bases to trimming and J lost 2 bases, with 20 bases between them. Germline CDR1 is SGHVS and CDR2 is FQNEAQ. This CDR3 reads CASSQRGGGVHTDTQYF. The CDR3 region has the DNA TGTGCCAGCAGCCAACGTGGGGGCGGGGTTCACACAGATACGCAGTATTTT.

This clonotype was picked up many times. The chain is built from TRBV14 and TRBJ1-1; D remains ambiguous. V was cut by 0 bases and J by 0 bases, with 2 bases left in between. This CDR3 spans 13 amino acids. The V gene's germline CDR1 is SGHDN and CDR2 FVKESK. The CDR3 sequence: CASSQDLNTEAFF. The CDR3 DNA reads as TGTGCCAGCAGCCAAGATCTGAACACTGAAGCTTTCTTT.

This clonotype was seen many times. The V call is TRBV20-1, the J call TRBJ2-7; 8 bases match TRBD1. From germline, CDR1 is DFQATT and CDR2 SNEGSKA (reference sequence). The V and J ends lost 5 bases and 8 bases, in that order; junction bases with no gene match: 8. The length of the CDR3 is 12 residues. DNA of the CDR3: TGCAGTGCTTACAACGGACAGGGCCAGCAGTACTTC. It encodes CSAYNGQGQQYF.

In this sample, this clonotype turned up many times. The chain is built from TRBV11-2 and TRBJ2-1; 9 positions match TRBD1. Germline CDR1 and CDR2: SGHAT and FQNNGV. The CDR3 length is 15 residues. V was pared by 2 bases and J by 9 bases, with 8 bases of the junction left unmatched. CDR3 coding DNA: TGTGCCAGCAGCTTATCGCGGGACAGGGTGTTTGAGCAGTTCTTC. It encodes CASSLSRDRVFEQFF.